These T cell receptor beta chains were read from a single sample in a study of blood T cell repertoires in COVID-19. Some clones are missing from TCRdb's copy, which holds only in-frame ones; the method was immunoSEQ multiplex PCR. The table records about 200,000 clones, more than 75% of them present only once. The sample comprised peripheral blood. These receptors were collected from a man aged 60 to 69 who had recovered from COVID-19. The conserved cysteine and the conserved F or W are not part of the CDR3 here.

J gene	V gene	CDR3 protein
TRBJ2-7	TRBV28	ASSLFISGDSYEQY
TRBJ1-1	TRBV5-4	ASSLEELGNTEAF
TRBJ1-2	TRBV29-1	SVGTGRTLNNYGYT
TRBJ2-6	TRBV19	ASGQSGANVLT
TRBJ2-4	TRBV28	ASKTGTGSGKNIQY
TRBJ2-1	TRBV12-3/TRBV12-4	ASGSGGYEQF
TRBJ2-5	TRBV5-1	ASSSWTGGEEETQY
TRBJ1-5	TRBV28	ASSLAGGNNQPQH
TRBJ2-1	TRBV27	ASRGLGAGENQGEQF
TRBJ1-2	TRBV7-2	ASSQHGQGPWNYGYT
TRBJ2-1	TRBV5-1	ASSLGVGQGLGQF
TRBJ1-1	TRBV10-3	GTTGGGTEAF
TRBJ2-1	TRBV5-6	ASSLLAGPYNEQF
TRBJ1-6	TRBV4-1	ASSQESGTGYNSPLH
TRBJ2-3	TRBV5-1	ASSGGISTDTQY
TRBJ1-2	TRBV9	ASSLRGDYGYT
TRBJ1-5	TRBV28	ASRPTGFGNQPQH
TRBJ1-1	TRBV28	ASSSSGSVEAF
TRBJ1-1	TRBV7-3	ASSQGQPNTEAF
TRBJ2-7	TRBV6-5	ASSYQGLEEQY
TRBJ1-5	TRBV6-2/TRBV6-3	ASSALTGFNQPQH
TRBJ2-3	TRBV5-4	ASSWSTSGGAGGGDTQY
TRBJ2-1	TRBV7-7	ASSRRGSNEQF
TRBJ2-1	TRBV6-1	ASSEAGSRGEQF
TRBJ2-7	TRBV24-1	ATSLRPPPGATYEQY
TRBJ1-1	TRBV7-9	ASSLVGGEAF
TRBJ1-5	TRBV18	ASSPLPSADQPQH
TRBJ1-2	TRBV10-1	ASSPNEGTRGYT
TRBJ2-7	TRBV21-1	ASRERTGLYEQY
TRBJ1-2	TRBV12-3/TRBV12-4	ASSWGVDGYT
TRBJ2-3	TRBV7-2	ASRGGPHTDTQY
TRBJ1-1	TRBV5-4	ASSEQIENTEAF
TRBJ2-7	TRBV27	ASRLAGPYEQY
TRBJ1-1	TRBV6-1	ASSDGQGFNEAF